This TCR beta chain appears in the sequencing data of a study of vaccination and CD4 T cells after COVID-19. Study context: A positive SARS-CoV-2 nasal swab PCR result was recorded for each convalescent patient; roughly nine were mild and one severe.

Cultured CD4+ T cell DNA was sequenced using the Oncomine TCR Beta short-read assay. From the PCR reads, TCRdb called clonotypes with MiXCR, one entry per CDR3 protein. The data contain approximately 12,000 distinct CDR3 sequences, around 41% of them seen just once; the ten biggest clones take up less than 25%. As to this clonotype: Its antigen is not identified.

Treatment in this sample: approximately 10-day PBMC culture with coronavirus spike peptide pools or control peptides (ViraFEST assay). The clonotype was recovered from a human donor with COVID-19. The sequencing input was cultured CD4+ T cells from blood.

The DNA of the CDR3 is TGTGCCAGCAGCCGGGACAGGGGGCCGTCTCAGCCCCAGCATTTT. This codes for CASSRDRGPSQPQHF. The rearrangement links TRBV12-3 or TRBV12-4 to TRBJ1-5; 12 nucleotides line up with TRBD1. The V segment lost 6 bases and the J segment 6 bases; nucleotides outside the gene matches: 6. The CDR3 has 15 residues.